These 26 T cell receptor beta chains originate from one sample sequenced in a study of human T cells and chemical hapten exposure. As to time point: pre-sensitization, week 0. The treatment is: therapeutic diphenylcyclopropenone sensitization with weekly scalp DPC. TCRdb independently ran MiXCR on the RACE reads; one entry per CDR3 protein. Among under 300,000 distinct CDR3 sequences listed, 7.5% to 9% were seen once. The material was whole blood, obtained in connection with sensitization to the hapten diphenylcyclopropenone (DPC). These receptors were taken from a woman between 35 and 50 years old with alopecia areata. Some clones in this sample may be carry-over from other donors' samples.

V gene TRBV20-1 combines with J gene TRBJ1-1; no reliable D call. The CDR3 sequence is 14 residues long. The germline gives CDR1 DFQATT, CDR2 SNEGSKA (reference sequence). V dropped 6 bases and J dropped 0 bases, with 14 bases sitting between them. The CDR3 spells CSATRPGMNTEAFF. For the CDR3, the DNA is TGCAGTGCGACCCGCCCGGGGATGAACACTGAAGCTTTCTTT.

The chain has TRBV28 and TRBJ1-6, with a possible D match to TRBD1 (6 bases). Trimming removed 8 bases at V and 9 bases at J, with 14 bases between. The CDR3 consists of 13 residues. Germline V gene lookup returns CDR1 MDHEN and CDR2 SYDVKM. The CDR3 loop is CASWSRGGSPLHF. The CDR3, as DNA: TGTGCCAGCTGGTCAAGAGGGGGTTCACCCCTCCACTTT.

This clonotype came up a few times. The CDR3, as DNA: TGTGCCAGCAGTGAAAACAGGGGGCACTACGAGCAGTACTTC. Its protein product is CASSENRGHYEQYF. V is TRBV6-1 and J is TRBJ2-7; 9 bases fit TRBD1. The J segment lost 3 bases and the V segment lost 2 bases, leaving 2 bases of the junction unmatched. Germline CDR1 and CDR2: MNHNS and SASEGT. There are 14 residues in the CDR3.

The J gene is TRBJ2-3, the V gene TRBV15; D gene ambiguous. CDR1 is LNHNV, CDR2 YYDKDF, per germline (reference sequence). This CDR3 region has 14 residues. V was shortened by 3 bases and J by 2 bases, with 9 bases between the two germline ends. The CDR3 nucleotides are TGTGCCACCAGCAGGATTAGTGTCACAGATACGCAGTATTTT. Its protein product is CATSRISVTDTQYF.

This clonotype was observed a few times. The genes are TRBV7-9 and TRBJ2-7; D gene uncertain. The germline V gene has CDR1 SEHNR and CDR2 FQNEAQ (reference sequence). Trimming removed 5 bases at V and 3 bases at J, with 14 bases between. The length of the CDR3 is 14 residues. CDR3 DNA: TGTGCCAGCAGCCGGGCTGGTAGTAACTACGAGCAGTACTTC. Its translation: CASSRAGSNYEQYF.

At least ten counts were recorded for this clonotype. V is TRBV20-1 and J is TRBJ2-3; tentatively, D is TRBD1 (6 bases). Germline V gene lookup returns CDR1 DFQATT and CDR2 SNEGSKA (reference sequence). The CDR3 consists of 14 residues. Trimming pared 5 bases from V and 8 bases from J, leaving 20 bases between. Written as DNA, the CDR3 is TGCAGTGCTCCCCCCGGACAGAGTGGGGCTACGCAGTATTTT. Its translation is CSAPPGQSGATQYF.

CDR3 sequence (DNA): TGTGCCAGCAGGATGGACAGGGTCGATAATTCACCCCTCCACTTT. Amino acids: CASRMDRVDNSPLHF. The chain joins TRBV2 to TRBJ1-6; 8 bases are shared with TRBD1. Trimming cost V 6 bases and J 5 bases; bases outside gene matches: 6. CDR1 and CDR2 from the germline V gene are SNHLY and FYNNEI. The CDR3 contains 15 residues.

This clonotype was detected only a few times. The rearrangement uses TRBV6-6 and TRBJ1-2; a possible D gene is TRBD1 (6 bases). From germline, CDR1 is MNHNY and CDR2 SVGAGI (reference sequence). The V gene lost 6 bases and the J gene lost 4 bases, with 15 bases spanning the gap. The CDR3 is 14 residues long. The CDR3 is CASRTRTASYGYTF. The CDR3 DNA reads as TGTGCCAGCAGGACACGGACAGCCAGCTATGGCTACACCTTC.

This clonotype showed up just a few times. This rearrangement joins TRBV27 to TRBJ2-1, with TRBD2 matching 12 bases. J lost 1 base, V lost 0 bases, and 19 bases had no gene match. The CDR3 length is 23 residues. Per the germline V gene, CDR1 is MNHEY and CDR2 is SMNVEV (reference sequence). CDR3 sequence reads: CASSLSPREASGRATQSYNEQFF. The CDR3 region has the DNA TGTGCCAGCAGTTTATCCCCCAGGGAGGCTAGCGGGAGGGCCACACAATCCTACAATGAGCAGTTCTTC.

There are many counts of this clonotype. J is TRBJ2-2 and V is TRBV7-9; D remains unclear. This CDR3 spans 13 amino acids. Trimming removed 3 bases at V and 6 bases at J, with 8 bases between. CDR1 and CDR2 (germline): SEHNR, FQNEAQ (reference sequence). Here the CDR3 reads CASSFLGAGELFF. In DNA, the CDR3 is TGTGCCAGCAGCTTTCTGGGTGCCGGGGAGCTGTTTTTT. The full variable domain, rest sourced from reference TRBV7-9 and TRBJ2-2, is DTGVSQNPRHKITKRGQNVTFRCDPISEHNRLYWYRQTLGQGPEFLTYFQNEAQLEKSRLLSDRFSAERPKGSFSTLEIQRTEQGDSAMYLCASSFLGAGELFFGEGSRLTVL.

The genes are TRBV10-3 and TRBJ1-3; perhaps TRBD1 as D (6 bases). The CDR3 consists of 15 residues. Germline V CDR1 and CDR2: ENHRY, SYGVKD. V lost 4 bases, J lost 2 bases, and 12 bases lay in between. The DNA of the CDR3 is TGTGCCATCAGTGGGGGACAACAGCCTGGAAACACCATATATTTT. Translating it yields CAISGGQQPGNTIYF.

The chain links TRBV3-1 to TRBJ2-3; possible D gene TRBD2, 6 bases. There are 15 residues in the CDR3. Per the germline V gene, CDR1 is LGHDT and CDR2 is YNNKEL (reference sequence). V lost 1 base and J lost 4, with 12 bases in between. The CDR3, as DNA: TGTGCCAGCAGCCAAGGAGGGATAGCGGCAGATACGCAGTATTTT. Its protein product is CASSQGGIAADTQYF.

The chain has TRBV7-2 and TRBJ2-1; TRBD2 agrees at 7 bases. Trimming removed 5 bases from V and 2 bases from J; junction bases left unmatched: 21. Germline V gene sequence: CDR1 SGHTA, CDR2 FQGNSA. The CDR3 is 20 residues long. The CDR3 DNA is TGTGCCAGCAGCCTCCGGGGAGGGATGTCTAGCGGTCGTACCTACAATGAGCAGTTCTTC. This translates into CASSLRGGMSSGRTYNEQFF.

The chain combines TRBV6-1 with TRBJ2-3, with unresolved D. The CDR3 sequence is 13 residues long. The V gene lost 5 bases and the J gene lost 3 bases, with 9 bases spanning the gap. Germline lookup yields CDR1 MNHNS and CDR2 SASEGT. The CDR3 DNA is TGTGCCAGCAGTTCCACCGTGACAGATACGCAGTATTTT. This codes for CASSSTVTDTQYF.

This chain uses TRBV7-3 with TRBJ2-2; TRBD2 might be the D (5 bases). The V end lost 5 bases, the J end lost 11 bases, and 18 bases lay between the germline ends. The germline CDR1 and CDR2 sequences are SGHTA and FQGTGA. The CDR3 loop spans 14 amino acids. CDR3 protein: CASSGLDLTKELFF. In nucleotides, the CDR3 is TGTGCCAGCAGCGGCTTGGACTTAACTAAAGAGCTGTTTTTT.

The genes are TRBV7-8 and TRBJ2-7; TRBD1 matches 8 bases. The V gene end was trimmed by 6 bases and the J gene end by 4 bases; junction bases not matched to a gene: 14. The CDR3 has 16 residues. Looked up from germline, CDR1 is SGHVS and CDR2 is FQNEAQ. The DNA of the CDR3 is TGTGCCAGCAGTCCACAGGGGGTGAATTCAGGGTACGAGCAGTACTTC. It codes for CASSPQGVNSGYEQYF.

The chain is built from TRBV18 and TRBJ2-1, with 9 bases aligning to TRBD2. The CDR3 loop spans 15 amino acids. With V trimmed by 4 bases and J by 1 base, 2 bases remained unmatched. Germline V gene sequence: CDR1 KGHSH, CDR2 LQKENI. CDR3 residues: CASSRLAESYNEQFF. The CDR3 nucleotides read TGTGCCAGCTCACGACTAGCGGAGTCCTACAATGAGCAGTTCTTC.

A few counts support this clonotype. The chain has TRBV20-1 and TRBJ2-7; D not resolved. The CDR3 length is 14 residues. Germline CDR1 and CDR2: DFQATT and SNEGSKA (reference sequence). V dropped 5 bases and J dropped 3 bases, with 17 bases sitting between them. Here the CDR3 DNA reads TGCAGTGCTCCCTCAGCCACGATCGTCTACGAGCAGTACTTC. Amino acids: CSAPSATIVYEQYF.

The chain is built from TRBV7-9 and TRBJ1-2; the match to TRBD1 covers 8 bases. The germline CDR1 and CDR2 sequences are SEHNR and FQNEAQ (reference sequence). This CDR3 has 14 residues. V shed 4 bases and J 3 bases; nucleotides not matched to a gene: 4. The CDR3 DNA reads as TGTGCCAGCAGCTCAGGGACAGGCGACTATGGCTACACCTTC. Translated, it gives CASSSGTGDYGYTF.

The count of this clonotype is one. The chain recombines TRBV18 with TRBJ1-1, with D maybe TRBD1 (6 bases). V lost 6 bases and J lost 10, with 18 bases in between. This CDR3 comprises 13 residues. Germline CDR1 and CDR2: KGHSH and LQKENI. As DNA, the CDR3 is TGTGCCAGCTCCCCAGAGGGGGGCAGGGGAGCTTTCTTT. It codes for CASSPEGGRGAFF.

This clonotype turned up a few times. Here the CDR3 reads CASSLDLTGGNIQYF. The CDR3 bases are TGCGCCAGCAGCTTGGATCTTACAGGGGGGAACATTCAGTACTTC. The genes are TRBV5-1 and TRBJ2-4, with 8 bases aligning to TRBD1. This CDR3 has 15 residues. The germline CDR1 and CDR2 sequences are SGHRS and YFSETQ. V dropped 0 bases and J dropped 7; count of bases not matched to a gene: 6.

This chain links TRBV10-3 with TRBJ2-3, with 11 bases fitting TRBD2. The trim removed 4 bases at V and 0 bases at J, leaving 6 bases unmatched. The CDR3 extends over 17 amino acids. Per the germline V gene, CDR1 is ENHRY and CDR2 is SYGVKD. The CDR3 DNA reads as TGTGCCATCAGTGCCACCGGGACTAGCGGTAGCACAGATACGCAGTATTTT. This codes for CAISATGTSGSTDTQYF.

This clonotype was seen a few times. The V and J genes are TRBV6-2 or TRBV6-3 and TRBJ2-7; 9 nucleotides align to TRBD2. Trimming removed 0 bases from V and 3 bases from J; junction bases left unmatched: 15. Germline V gene data show CDR1 as MNHEY and CDR2 as SVGEGT. This CDR3 spans 19 amino acids. The CDR3 DNA follows: TGTGCCAGCAGTTACTCGACCGGGGCTAGCGGGATGTGGGGCTACGAGCAGTACTTC. It encodes CASSYSTGASGMWGYEQYF.

V and J are TRBV5-1 and TRBJ2-7, with 7 bases identical to TRBD1. Unmatched junction bases numbered 4, after V lost 3 bases and J lost 4 bases. CDR3 length: 13 amino acids. Per germline, CDR1 SGHRS and CDR2 YFSETQ. In nucleotides, the CDR3 is TGCGCCAGCAGCTCGGGGACAGCTTACGAGCAGTACTTC. Translating it yields CASSSGTAYEQYF.

This clonotype was detected many times. The gene calls are TRBV9 and TRBJ1-2; TRBD1 is a possible D gene (5 bases). Trimming left V 3 bases short and J 4 bases short, with 7 bases between. CDR1 is SGDLS and CDR2 is YYNGEE in the germline V gene. This CDR3 is built from 12 residues. CDR3 sequence: CASSAGPYGYTF. The CDR3, as DNA: TGTGCCAGCAGCGCGGGACCCTATGGCTACACCTTC.

This clonotype was picked up a small number of times. Here the CDR3 DNA reads TGCAGTGCTAGTAATCAAGGCCATCACCGGACTATAGCCCCAGATACGCAGTATTTT. It encodes CSASNQGHHRTIAPDTQYF. The rearrangement joins TRBV20-1 to TRBJ2-3; TRBD2 is a possible D gene (6 bases). V lost 3 bases, J lost 4 bases, and 29 bases lay in between. The CDR3 runs to 19 residues. CDR1 DFQATT and CDR2 SNEGSKA come from the germline V gene (reference sequence).